The next 13 T cell receptor beta chains were all read from a single sample in a study of blood T cells in healthy people across ages. A sample-barcoded 5' primer and a J-beta primer mix were used in a second PCR of roughly 6 to 11 cycles. TCRdb called the 5' RACE reads again in MiXCR, with one record for every CDR3 protein. The data contain some 900,000 distinct CDR3 sequences, more than 25% of them singletons. Sequencing used blood. These receptors were taken from a woman older than 75 in good health.

This clonotype turned up a few times. The CDR3, as DNA: TGCAGCGTTGAGCTGGCTCAGCATAATGAAAAACTGTTTTTT. Translated: CSVELAQHNEKLFF. This chain uses TRBV29-1 with TRBJ1-4; D unclear. The CDR3 has 14 amino acids. Germline V gene sequence: CDR1 SQVTM, CDR2 ANQGSEA. The V end lost 3 bases, the J end lost 4 bases, and 12 bases lay between the germline ends. The variable domain in full, completed from reference TRBV29-1 and TRBJ1-4, reads SAVISQKPSRDICQRGTSLTIQCQVDSQVTMMFWYRQQPGQSLTLIATANQGSEATYESGFVIDKFPISRPNLTFSTLTVSNMSPEDSSIYLCSVELAQHNEKLFFGSGTQLSVL.

There are a few counts of this clonotype. The chain joins TRBV9 to TRBJ2-2; no firm D call. Trimming left V 3 bases short and J 5 bases short, with 20 bases between. The V gene's germline CDR1 is SGDLS and CDR2 YYNGEE. The CDR3 has 17 amino acids. DNA for the CDR3: TGTGCCAGCAGCGCCCGAGGTTTGGGTAGAAAGACCGGGGAGCTGTTTTTT. Protein product: CASSARGLGRKTGELFF.

This clonotype has only a few counts. The rearrangement uses TRBV18 and TRBJ2-5; perhaps TRBD1 as D (6 bases). The J call could be wrong; TRBJ2-1 is a better fit for the DNA end. This CDR3 contains 15 residues. CDR1 and CDR2 (germline): KGHSH, LQKENI. The CDR3 region has the DNA TGTGCCAGCTCACTCGGTCAGGGGAAACAAGAGACCCAGTTCTTC. Protein product: CASSLGQGKQETQFF.

The rearrangement links TRBV6-2 or TRBV6-3 to TRBJ2-1; the D is unclear. The closer fit of TRBJ2-7 to the DNA end suggests the J call may be wrong. Germline V CDR1 and CDR2: MNHEY, SVGEGT. The CDR3 runs 11 residues. The CDR3 region is CASRRYNEQYF. The DNA for the CDR3 is TGTGCCAGCAGACGCTACAATGAGCAGTACTTC.

With regard to this clonotype: Being one base from a much bigger clone, this may be a read error. The V gene is TRBV14, the J gene TRBJ2-5; 7 nucleotides match TRBD1. The CDR3 spans 14 residues. V lost 3 bases, J lost 11 bases, and 12 bases stayed unmatched. In germline, CDR1 is SGHDN, CDR2 FVKESK. As DNA, the CDR3 is TGTGCCAGCAGCCACTTTAAGGGGGCCGCTGAGCAGTACTTC. Translation: CASSHFKGAAEQYF.

This clonotype was seen at least ten times. The chain uses TRBV5-1 and TRBJ2-1; tentative D call: TRBD2 (7 bases). V lost 2 bases to trimming and J lost 2 bases, with 14 bases between them. The CDR3 is 16 residues long. Germline V gene lookup returns CDR1 SGHRS and CDR2 YFSETQ. The CDR3 here is CASSFRGADTYNEQFF. The CDR3 bases are TGCGCCAGCAGCTTTCGGGGGGCCGATACCTACAATGAGCAGTTCTTC.

This clonotype ranks as medium-sized (0.01 to 0.1%). This chain links TRBV12-3 or TRBV12-4 with TRBJ2-6; 9 nucleotides match TRBD1. The J segment lost 0 bases and the V segment lost 5 bases, leaving 5 bases of the junction unmatched. This CDR3 region has 17 residues. CDR3 in DNA: TGTGCCAGCAGTCCCGGGACAGGGACCTCTGGGGCCAACGTCCTGACTTTC. It encodes CASSPGTGTSGANVLTF.

The chain combines TRBV2 with TRBJ2-5; maybe TRBD1 (6 bases). From germline, CDR1 is SNHLY and CDR2 FYNNEI. V was shortened by 8 bases and J by 4 bases, with 23 bases between the two germline ends. CDR3 size: 16 residues. The CDR3 sequence is CASDKGTGRVRETQYF. The CDR3 bases are TGTGCCAGCGACAAAGGTACAGGGCGTGTGAGAGAGACCCAGTACTTC.

This clonotype has just a few counts. This sequence joins TRBV3-1 and TRBJ2-2; no reliable D call. CDR3 size: 17 residues. The ends were cut back, 0 bases at V and 1 base at J, with 12 bases in the middle. CDR1 and CDR2 (germline): LGHDT, YNNKEL (reference sequence). CDR3 sequence: CASSQDHRRMNTGELFF. The DNA for the CDR3 is TGTGCCAGCAGCCAAGATCATCGCAGAATGAACACCGGGGAGCTGTTTTTT.

This clonotype has only a few counts. Just one base apart from a much larger clone, this may be a read error. The chain has TRBV20-1 and TRBJ2-7; 12 bases are shared with TRBD2. The germline CDR1 and CDR2 sequences are DFQATT and SNEGSKA (reference sequence). The CDR3 runs to 15 residues. Trimming at V came to 5 bases and at J to 9 bases, leaving 14 bases not matched to a gene. This CDR3 is CSARKRSSGGDWQYF. For the CDR3, the DNA is TGCAGTGCTCGAAAGAGGTCTAGCGGGGGGGATTGGCAGTACTTC.

This clonotype occurred many times. CDR3 in DNA: TGTGCCAGCAGTACCTCTAGGACCCAAGAGACCCAGTACTTC. It specifies CASSTSRTQETQYF. This rearrangement joins TRBV6-2 or TRBV6-3 to TRBJ2-5; D ambiguous. Per germline, CDR1 MNHEY and CDR2 SVGEGT. CDR3 length: 14 residues. Trimming stripped 5 bases from V and 1 base from J, with 11 bases between.

Regarding this clonotype: It may be a read error: a sequence one base away is much more abundant. V and J are TRBV10-3 and TRBJ2-3; weak D call: TRBD2 (5 bases). V dropped 6 bases and J dropped 3 bases, with 13 bases sitting between them. CDR1 and CDR2 from the germline V gene are ENHRY and SYGVKD. This CDR3 is built from 14 residues. CDR3 sequence reads: CAIRERHFTDTQYF. The DNA of the CDR3 is TGTGCCATCAGGGAGCGGCACTTTACAGATACGCAGTATTTT.

The chain recombines TRBV29-1 with TRBJ2-5; D may be TRBD2 (5 bases). From germline, CDR1 is SQVTM and CDR2 ANQGSEA. V was pared by 7 bases and J by 5 bases, with 17 bases between. CDR3 length: 13 residues. CDR3: CSAGVTGLETQYF. Written as DNA, the CDR3 is TGCAGCGCGGGTGTAACGGGGTTGGAGACCCAGTACTTC.